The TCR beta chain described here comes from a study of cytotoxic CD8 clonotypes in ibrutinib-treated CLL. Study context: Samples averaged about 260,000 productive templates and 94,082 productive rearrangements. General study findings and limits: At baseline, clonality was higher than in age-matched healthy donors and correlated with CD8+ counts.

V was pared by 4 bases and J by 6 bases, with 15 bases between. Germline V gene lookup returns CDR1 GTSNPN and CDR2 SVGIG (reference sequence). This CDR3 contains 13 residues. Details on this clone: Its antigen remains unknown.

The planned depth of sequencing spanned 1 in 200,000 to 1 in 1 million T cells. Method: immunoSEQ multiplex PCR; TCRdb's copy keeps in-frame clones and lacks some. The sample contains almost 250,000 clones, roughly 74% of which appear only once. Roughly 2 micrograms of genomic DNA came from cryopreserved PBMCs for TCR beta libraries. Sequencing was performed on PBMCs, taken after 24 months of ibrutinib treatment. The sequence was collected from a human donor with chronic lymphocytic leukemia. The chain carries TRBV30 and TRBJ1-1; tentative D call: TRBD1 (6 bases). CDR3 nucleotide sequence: TGTGCCTGGAAGAGGGGTGGACAGCCTGAAGCTTTCTTT. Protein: CAWKRGGQPEAFF.